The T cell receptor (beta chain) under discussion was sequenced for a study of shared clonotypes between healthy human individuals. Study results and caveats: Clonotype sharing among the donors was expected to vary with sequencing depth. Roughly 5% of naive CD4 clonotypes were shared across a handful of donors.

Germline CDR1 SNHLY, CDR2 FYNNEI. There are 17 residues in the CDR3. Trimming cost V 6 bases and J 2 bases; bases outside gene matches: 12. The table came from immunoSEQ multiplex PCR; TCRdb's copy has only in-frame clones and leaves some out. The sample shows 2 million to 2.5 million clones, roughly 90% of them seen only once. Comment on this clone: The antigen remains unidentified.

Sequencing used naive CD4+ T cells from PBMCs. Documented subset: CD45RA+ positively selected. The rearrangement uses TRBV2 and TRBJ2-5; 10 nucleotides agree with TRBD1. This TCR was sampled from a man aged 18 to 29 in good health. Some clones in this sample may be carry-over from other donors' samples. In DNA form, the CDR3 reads TGTGCCAGCAGACACCCCCGACAGGGGGCCTTACAAGAGACCCAGTACTTC. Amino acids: CASRHPRQGALQETQYF.